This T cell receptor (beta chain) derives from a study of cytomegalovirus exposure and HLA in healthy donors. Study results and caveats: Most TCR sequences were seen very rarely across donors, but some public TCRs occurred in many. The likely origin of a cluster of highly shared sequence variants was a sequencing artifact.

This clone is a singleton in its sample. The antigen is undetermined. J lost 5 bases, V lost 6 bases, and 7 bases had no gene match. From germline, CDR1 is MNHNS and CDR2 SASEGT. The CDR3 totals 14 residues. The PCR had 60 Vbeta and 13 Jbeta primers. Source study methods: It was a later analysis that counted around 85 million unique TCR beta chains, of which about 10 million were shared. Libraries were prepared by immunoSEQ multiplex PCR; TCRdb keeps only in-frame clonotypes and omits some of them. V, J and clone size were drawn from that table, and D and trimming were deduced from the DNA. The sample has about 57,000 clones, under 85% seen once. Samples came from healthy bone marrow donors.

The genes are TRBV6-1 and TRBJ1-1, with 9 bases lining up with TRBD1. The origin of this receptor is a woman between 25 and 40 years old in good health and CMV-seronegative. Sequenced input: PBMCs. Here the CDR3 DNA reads TGTGCCAGCAGCGCGGACAGGGGAGAAACTGAAGCTTTCTTT. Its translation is CASSADRGETEAFF.